This TCR beta chain was found in a study of T cells after yellow fever vaccination. On the study more broadly: It was SMART-Seq v4 Ultra Low Input that prepared the fractions with low cell numbers.

Only a few counts were recorded for this clonotype. Its specificity is unknown. MiXCR, applied by TCRdb to the 5' RACE reads, yields one record per CDR3 protein. The data contain 150,000 to 200,000 distinct CDR3 sequences, 7% to 10% of them seen just once; the ten biggest clones take up under 40%. Findings of the study overall: Overlap between CD4 and CD8 compartments was detected for a small share of clonotypes. One caveat is that FACS-sorted repertoires could contain abundant clonotypes contaminating from the bulk population.

Germline CDR1 reads SGHVS; CDR2 reads FQNEAQ. The CDR3 consists of 18 residues. With V trimmed by 3 bases and J by 0 bases, 5 bases remained unmatched. J is TRBJ2-3 and V is TRBV7-8; 14 nucleotides agree with TRBD2. Sequencing used CD8+ T cells sorted from PBMCs, obtained 45 days after the yellow fever booster vaccination. The clonotype originates from a man aged 18 to 30 who received the YFV17D yellow fever vaccine. DNA for the CDR3: TGTGCCAGCAGCTTCCGACTAGCGGGGGGGACTAGCACAGATACGCAGTATTTT. Translation gives CASSFRLAGGTSTDTQYF.